The 3 T cell receptor beta chains listed next were all sequenced from one sample in a study of cytomegalovirus exposure and HLA in healthy donors. The PCR made use of 60 Vbeta and 13 Jbeta primers. Sequencing was performed with immunoSEQ multiplex PCR; in TCRdb, only in-frame clones are kept and a portion is missing. Found here are 80,000 or so clones, approximately 70% of them singletons; the top ten hold 11%. Sequences were obtained from PBMCs. The receptors were sampled from a woman between 40 and 50 years old in good health and CMV-seropositive.

The rearrangement joins TRBV6-6 to TRBJ2-1, with a weak D call TRBD2 (6 bases). The CDR3 contains 14 residues. V was cut by 4 bases and J by 4 bases, with 11 bases left in between. Germline V gene sequence: CDR1 MNHNY, CDR2 SVGAGI (reference sequence). The CDR3 nucleotides are TGTGCCAGCAGTTCCCCAGGAGGGTACAATGAGCAGTTCTTC. It is translated as CASSSPGGYNEQFF.

This clone has just a few counts. The rearrangement joins TRBV4-1 to TRBJ2-7; 10 bases are a match to TRBD2. V lost 0 bases, J lost 4 bases, and 12 bases stayed unmatched. The V gene's germline CDR1 is MGHRA and CDR2 YSYEKL. CDR3 length equals 18 residues. Written as DNA, the CDR3 is TGCGCCAGCAGCCAAGAGTTTGGATCCAGCGGGGGGGCTTACGAGCAGTACTTC. Amino acids: CASSQEFGSSGGAYEQYF.

In DNA form, the CDR3 reads TGCGCCAGCAGCCGCAACTCTGGACAGCTTAGTGAAGCTTTCTTT. This gives the protein CASSRNSGQLSEAFF. The J gene is TRBJ1-1, the V gene TRBV5-1; tentatively, D is TRBD1 (6 bases). V was pared by 4 bases and J by 7 bases, with 20 bases between. Germline CDR1 and CDR2: SGHRS and YFSETQ. CDR3 length: 15 residues.